This TCR beta chain emerged from a study of shared clonotypes between healthy human individuals. The donors, healthy adults who were HIV-negative, had experienced no recent acute infections or vaccinations. Nashville, Tennessee was home to all donors, each a Caucasian adult. Germline V gene lookup returns CDR1 LNHDA and CDR2 SQIVND (reference sequence). The junction had 3 bases not matched to a gene; V was cut back by 3 bases and J by 0 bases. There are 15 residues in the CDR3. In replicate PCRs of sorted subsets, roughly 200 ng DNA, about 30,000 T cell genomes, was used. Sequencing used immunoSEQ multiplex PCR; TCRdb keeps in-frame clones, though not all of them. The repertoire holds hundreds of thousands of clones, with around three quarters as singletons. General observations from the study: When naive CD4 clonotypes were compared across a few donors, around 5% were shared.

With regard to this clone: The antigen remains unidentified.

The chain combines TRBV19 with TRBJ2-7, with TRBD1 matching over 9 bases. The sample taken for sequencing was memory CD4+ T cells sorted from blood. As for subset: CD45RA-negative fraction. This sequence originates from a woman under 40 in good health. CDR3: CASSMGTGSSYEQYF. The CDR3 bases are TGTGCCAGTAGTATGGGGACAGGGAGCTCCTACGAGCAGTACTTC.